The rows below give T cell receptor beta chains drawn from one sample of a study of control samples from healthy donors and cancer patients. The protocol was immunoSEQ multiplex PCR, while the TCRdb copy is restricted to in-frame clones and leaves out a portion. The sample comprises about 140,000 clones, about 86% of which are singletons, and roughly 1.7% rests with the top ten. The sample was blood. The receptors derive from a man younger than 35 in good health. CDR3s include the opening cysteine and the closing phenylalanine or tryptophan. Fields, in order: J gene, clone size, V gene, D gene, CDR3 DNA, CDR3 protein. The D gene is left open where the match is weak. Size values are once, few and many counts, or a class for expanded clones, and some rows have none.

J gene: TRBJ2-5
clone size: NA
V gene: TRBV6-5
D gene: TRBD1
CDR3 DNA: TGTGCCAGCAGACCCCAGGGGGAAGGGACCCAGTACTTC
CDR3 protein: CASRPQGEGTQYF

J gene: TRBJ2-1
clone size: NA
V gene: TRBV18
D gene: NA
CDR3 DNA: TGTGCCAGCTCACCACCGGTTCTGGATGAGCAGTTCTTC
CDR3 protein: CASSPPVLDEQFF

J gene: TRBJ1-2
clone size: NA
V gene: TRBV24-1
D gene: NA
CDR3 DNA: TGTGCCACCAGTGATTTGACAATGAGCTACACCTTC
CDR3 protein: CATSDLTMSYTF

J gene: TRBJ2-1
clone size: NA
V gene: TRBV9
D gene: TRBD2
CDR3 DNA: TGTGCCAGCAGCGTAGTTAGCGGGGGTTGGTACAATGAGCAGTTCTTC
CDR3 protein: CASSVVSGGWYNEQFF

J gene: TRBJ2-7
clone size: few
V gene: TRBV7-2
D gene: TRBD1
CDR3 DNA: TGTGCCAGCAGCTTAGTCGGGACAGCGGACGAGCAGTACTTC
CDR3 protein: CASSLVGTADEQYF

J gene: TRBJ1-5
clone size: NA
V gene: TRBV7-2
D gene: TRBD1
CDR3 DNA: TGTGCCAGCAGCTTCGGGACAGGTTATCAGCCCCAGCATTTT
CDR3 protein: CASSFGTGYQPQHF

J gene: TRBJ1-1
clone size: NA
V gene: TRBV19
D gene: NA
CDR3 DNA: TGTGCCAGTACATTTTCTGTGAACACTGAAGCTTTCTTT
CDR3 protein: CASTFSVNTEAFF

J gene: TRBJ1-6
clone size: once
V gene: TRBV7-9
D gene: NA
CDR3 DNA: TGTGCCAGCAGCCTACCGGGGGCCAATTCACCCCTCCACTTT
CDR3 protein: CASSLPGANSPLHF

J gene: TRBJ2-1
clone size: NA
V gene: TRBV10-1
D gene: NA
CDR3 DNA: TGCGCCAGCAGTGAAACAGAACTTTACAATGAGCAGTTCTTC
CDR3 protein: CASSETELYNEQFF

J gene: TRBJ2-7
clone size: NA
V gene: TRBV7-2
D gene: NA
CDR3 DNA: TGTGCCAGCAGCTTAGACAGGCTTGTTCGCGAGCAGTACTTC
CDR3 protein: CASSLDRLVREQYF

J gene: TRBJ1-2
clone size: NA
V gene: TRBV14
D gene: NA
CDR3 DNA: TGTGCCAGCAGCCAAGAGGTGGACGGACTCTATGGCTACACCTTC
CDR3 protein: CASSQEVDGLYGYTF

J gene: TRBJ2-5
clone size: NA
V gene: TRBV28
D gene: TRBD1
CDR3 DNA: TGTGCCAGCAGTTCCCCCGGGGGACAGGGAACCGAGACCCAGTACTTC
CDR3 protein: CASSSPGGQGTETQYF

J gene: TRBJ2-2
clone size: NA
V gene: TRBV11-3
D gene: TRBD2
CDR3 DNA: TGTGCCAGCAGCCCGGGGGGGCCCCAAACCGGGGAGCTGTTTTTT
CDR3 protein: CASSPGGPQTGELFF

J gene: TRBJ2-7
clone size: NA
V gene: TRBV7-9
D gene: NA
CDR3 DNA: TGTGCCAGCAGCCAGGGTTTTGGGGAGCAGTACTTC
CDR3 protein: CASSQGFGEQYF

J gene: TRBJ2-1
clone size: NA
V gene: TRBV6-6
D gene: NA
CDR3 DNA: NA
CDR3 protein: CASSYDAVGDGAYFF

J gene: TRBJ1-1
clone size: NA
V gene: TRBV3-1/TRBV3-2
D gene: NA
CDR3 DNA: TGTGCCAGCAGCTTAGAGACGGGGAACACTGAAGCTTTCTTT
CDR3 protein: CASSLETGNTEAFF

J gene: TRBJ1-1
clone size: NA
V gene: TRBV6-5
D gene: NA
CDR3 DNA: TGTGCCAGCAGCTACGAGGGGTCGAACACTGAAGCTTTCTTT
CDR3 protein: CASSYEGSNTEAFF

J gene: TRBJ1-1
clone size: NA
V gene: TRBV11-2
D gene: NA
CDR3 DNA: TGTGCCAGCAGCCCCTCGGCGGCACAGCCAGCTTTCTTT
CDR3 protein: CASSPSAAQPAFF

J gene: TRBJ2-5
clone size: NA
V gene: TRBV5-6
D gene: TRBD2
CDR3 DNA: TGTGCCAGCAGCTTGGAGGCCCCGTCTGCGGGGGGGACCGGGACCCAGTACTTC
CDR3 protein: CASSLEAPSAGGTGTQYF

J gene: TRBJ1-2
clone size: NA
V gene: TRBV12-3/TRBV12-4
D gene: NA
CDR3 DNA: TGTGCCAGCAGTTGGATATCGAACTATGGCTACACCTTC
CDR3 protein: CASSWISNYGYTF

J gene: TRBJ1-4
clone size: few
V gene: TRBV5-1
D gene: TRBD1
CDR3 DNA: TGCGCCAGCAGCTTAATGGGCGGACAGGGAAGTGAAAAACTGTTTTTT
CDR3 protein: CASSLMGGQGSEKLFF

J gene: TRBJ2-3
clone size: NA
V gene: TRBV4-1
D gene: TRBD2
CDR3 DNA: TGCGCCAGCAGCCAGATAGGACTAGCGGGTCTAGGAGATACGCAGTATTTT
CDR3 protein: CASSQIGLAGLGDTQYF

J gene: TRBJ2-7
clone size: NA
V gene: TRBV6-5
D gene: NA
CDR3 DNA: TGTGCCAGCAGTTACAGTCTGGGCAGAAGCTCCTACGAGCAGTACTTC
CDR3 protein: CASSYSLGRSSYEQYF

J gene: TRBJ2-6
clone size: NA
V gene: TRBV7-2
D gene: NA
CDR3 DNA: TGTGCCAGCAGCCTTGCGGTAGCGTCGGCCAACGTCCTGACTTTC
CDR3 protein: CASSLAVASANVLTF

J gene: TRBJ1-1
clone size: few
V gene: TRBV7-9
D gene: NA
CDR3 DNA: TGTGCCAGCAGCCCCGACACCCCTGGTCAGGCGGCTTTCTTT
CDR3 protein: CASSPDTPGQAAFF

J gene: TRBJ1-1
clone size: once
V gene: TRBV6-5
D gene: NA
CDR3 DNA: TGTGCCAGCAGCTCCGGGCCCAAAGGAGCTGAAGCTTTCTTT
CDR3 protein: CASSSGPKGAEAFF

J gene: TRBJ2-5
clone size: NA
V gene: TRBV5-6
D gene: NA
CDR3 DNA: TGTGCCAGCAGCAAGACAGGCGACCAAGAGACCCAGTACTTC
CDR3 protein: CASSKTGDQETQYF

J gene: TRBJ1-1
clone size: few
V gene: TRBV27
D gene: NA
CDR3 DNA: TGTGCCAGCAGAAGAAGTATAGGGCAATGGGCTGAAGCTTTCTTT
CDR3 protein: CASRRSIGQWAEAFF

J gene: TRBJ2-7
clone size: once
V gene: TRBV11-1
D gene: NA
CDR3 DNA: TGTGCCAGCAGCCCCGAGGCAGGGTGGTACGAGCAGTACTTC
CDR3 protein: CASSPEAGWYEQYF

J gene: TRBJ2-2
clone size: once
V gene: TRBV11-3
D gene: NA
CDR3 DNA: TGTGCCAGCAGCCCTTCGGGGACTGCGAACACCGGGGAGCTGTTTTTT
CDR3 protein: CASSPSGTANTGELFF

J gene: TRBJ1-4
clone size: NA
V gene: TRBV18
D gene: TRBD1
CDR3 DNA: TGTGCCAGCTCACCAGGAACAGGGGGCTGGGCTAATGAAAAACTGTTTTTT
CDR3 protein: CASSPGTGGWANEKLFF

J gene: TRBJ1-1
clone size: NA
V gene: TRBV24-1
D gene: NA
CDR3 DNA: TGTGCCACCAGTTTCGGGGGCGGGTCTGAAGCTTTCTTT
CDR3 protein: CATSFGGGSEAFF

J gene: TRBJ2-3
clone size: NA
V gene: TRBV11-2
D gene: TRBD1
CDR3 DNA: TGTGCCAGCAGCTTATTGGCAGGGGGTAGCACAGATACGCAGTATTTT
CDR3 protein: CASSLLAGGSTDTQYF

J gene: TRBJ1-5
clone size: NA
V gene: TRBV19
D gene: NA
CDR3 DNA: TGTGCCAGTAGTTGGGGTAGCAATCAGCCCCAGCATTTT
CDR3 protein: CASSWGSNQPQHF

J gene: TRBJ1-2
clone size: NA
V gene: TRBV6-1
D gene: TRBD1
CDR3 DNA: TGTGCCAGCAGGCCAGACAGGGGCGGCTACACCTTC
CDR3 protein: CASRPDRGGYTF

J gene: TRBJ2-5
clone size: NA
V gene: TRBV18
D gene: NA
CDR3 DNA: TGTGCCAGCTCACCGAACCAAGAGACCCAGTACTTC
CDR3 protein: CASSPNQETQYF

J gene: TRBJ2-2
clone size: NA
V gene: TRBV30
D gene: NA
CDR3 DNA: TGTGCCTGGAGTGCCCCAGGGCCCGGGGAGCTGTTTTTT
CDR3 protein: CAWSAPGPGELFF

J gene: TRBJ2-3
clone size: NA
V gene: TRBV28
D gene: NA
CDR3 DNA: TGTGCCAGCACTTCTAGCACAGATACGCAGTATTTT
CDR3 protein: CASTSSTDTQYF

J gene: TRBJ1-1
clone size: NA
V gene: TRBV28
D gene: NA
CDR3 DNA: TGTGCCAGCAGTTTAGGTGGAGGCACTGAAGCTTTCTTT
CDR3 protein: CASSLGGGTEAFF

J gene: TRBJ2-1
clone size: once
V gene: TRBV7-2
D gene: NA
CDR3 DNA: TGTGCCAGCAGCTCCCCTCACAATGAGCAGTTCTTC
CDR3 protein: CASSSPHNEQFF

J gene: TRBJ2-5
clone size: NA
V gene: TRBV7-9
D gene: TRBD2
CDR3 DNA: TGTGCCAGCAGCTTAGCTAGCCTAGCGGGGGAGACCCAGTACTTC
CDR3 protein: CASSLASLAGETQYF

J gene: TRBJ1-1
clone size: NA
V gene: TRBV18
D gene: NA
CDR3 DNA: TGTGCCAGCTCACCGGGCAAGAACACTGAAGCTTTCTTT
CDR3 protein: CASSPGKNTEAFF

J gene: TRBJ1-3
clone size: NA
V gene: TRBV29-1
D gene: NA
CDR3 DNA: TGCAGCGTTGAATCTTCGGATCTGGGCTCTGGAAACACCATATATTTT
CDR3 protein: CSVESSDLGSGNTIYF

J gene: TRBJ1-1
clone size: NA
V gene: TRBV6-2/TRBV6-3
D gene: NA
CDR3 DNA: TGTGCCAGCAGCCCACCACCAGGGATAGACACTGAAGCTTTCTTT
CDR3 protein: CASSPPPGIDTEAFF

J gene: TRBJ2-7
clone size: NA
V gene: TRBV6-5
D gene: NA
CDR3 DNA: TGTGCCAGCAGTTTGGGCGGACAGTACGAGCAGTACTTC
CDR3 protein: CASSLGGQYEQYF

J gene: TRBJ1-4
clone size: NA
V gene: TRBV5-6
D gene: NA
CDR3 DNA: TGTGCCAGCAGCTTGGGGCAGTATAATGAAAAACTGTTTTTT
CDR3 protein: CASSLGQYNEKLFF

J gene: TRBJ2-3
clone size: once
V gene: TRBV7-7
D gene: NA
CDR3 DNA: TGTGCTAGCAGCATAACTTCCGGGGCAGGAGATACGCAGTATTTT
CDR3 protein: CASSITSGAGDTQYF

J gene: TRBJ2-3
clone size: once
V gene: TRBV6-5
D gene: NA
CDR3 DNA: TGTGCCAGCAGAAGAGGGACTTACACAGATACGCAGTATTTT
CDR3 protein: CASRRGTYTDTQYF

J gene: TRBJ2-3
clone size: NA
V gene: TRBV28
D gene: NA
CDR3 DNA: TGTGCCAGCAGTCCCCCGCTCGGAGTCCCAGATACGCAGTATTTT
CDR3 protein: CASSPPLGVPDTQYF

J gene: TRBJ2-3
clone size: NA
V gene: TRBV7-8
D gene: TRBD1
CDR3 DNA: TGTGCCAGCATCCGACAGGGGGTCACAGATACGCAGTATTTT
CDR3 protein: CASIRQGVTDTQYF

J gene: TRBJ1-2
clone size: NA
V gene: TRBV28
D gene: NA
CDR3 DNA: TGTGCCAGCAGTCGCCCAGGGTCTATGAGATATGGCTACACCTTC
CDR3 protein: CASSRPGSMRYGYTF